This TCR beta chain was captured in a study of blood T cell repertoires in COVID-19. The CDR3 covers 13 residues. Per the germline V gene, CDR1 is MNHEY and CDR2 is SMNVEV (reference sequence). Trimming pared 4 bases from V and 9 bases from J, leaving 10 bases between. Only in-frame clones appear in the TCRdb table, and some are missing; sequencing was by immunoSEQ multiplex PCR. The repertoire has over 85,000 clones, around 85% of them found once; the top ten carry under 15%. The sequence was collected from a human donor in a cohort sampled during active COVID-19. J is TRBJ1-6 and V is TRBV27, with D perhaps matching TRBD1 (5 bases). The sample comprised peripheral blood. CDR3 nucleotides: TGTGCCAGCAGTTGGCAGGGAGGTTCACCCCTCCACTTT. Translating it yields CASSWQGGSPLHF.